A selection of T cell receptor beta chains follows, all from one sample in a study of technical replicates of blood from a few donors. The protocol was immunoSEQ multiplex PCR, while the TCRdb copy is restricted to in-frame clones and leaves out a portion. Among 72,000 or so clones listed, 92% were seen once. Sequenced sample: T cells isolated from PBMCs. The receptors come from a human donor in good health. CDR3s include the opening cysteine and the closing phenylalanine or tryptophan. Fields, in order: clone size, V gene, J gene, D gene, CDR3 protein, CDR3 DNA. The D gene is left open where the match is weak. Only some rows state a clone size, as once, few, many or a class for expanded clones.

clone size: .; V gene: TRBV11-3; J gene: TRBJ2-3; D gene: .; CDR3 protein: CASSFRDPDTQYF; CDR3 DNA: TGTGCCAGCAGCTTCCGGGATCCAGATACGCAGTATTTT
clone size: .; V gene: TRBV30; J gene: TRBJ1-1; D gene: .; CDR3 protein: CAWSVQGRGAFF; CDR3 DNA: TGTGCCTGGAGTGTACAGGGCCGCGGGGCTTTCTTT
clone size: .; V gene: TRBV19; J gene: TRBJ2-3; D gene: .; CDR3 protein: CASLAREGTDTQYF; CDR3 DNA: TGTGCCAGTTTAGCCAGGGAGGGCACAGATACGCAGTATTTT
clone size: .; V gene: TRBV29-1; J gene: TRBJ1-1; D gene: .; CDR3 protein: CSGSNRGGTEAFF; CDR3 DNA: TGCAGCGGATCCAACCGGGGAGGCACTGAAGCTTTCTTT
clone size: .; V gene: TRBV30; J gene: TRBJ1-5; D gene: TRBD1; CDR3 protein: CAWAMPGDRGNQPQHF; CDR3 DNA: TGTGCCTGGGCCATGCCAGGGGACAGGGGCAATCAGCCCCAGCATTTT
clone size: .; V gene: TRBV30; J gene: TRBJ2-1; D gene: .; CDR3 protein: CAWSGGRRNEQFF; CDR3 DNA: TGTGCCTGGAGTGGAGGGCGGAGAAATGAGCAGTTCTTC
clone size: .; V gene: TRBV27; J gene: TRBJ2-1; D gene: .; CDR3 protein: CASSLWFSDNEQFF; CDR3 DNA: TGTGCCAGCAGTTTATGGTTTTCGGACAATGAGCAGTTCTTC
clone size: .; V gene: TRBV10-1; J gene: TRBJ2-7; D gene: TRBD1; CDR3 protein: CASSYGTASRYEQYF; CDR3 DNA: TGCGCCAGCTCCTACGGGACAGCCTCCCGATACGAGCAGTACTTC
clone size: once; V gene: TRBV7-6; J gene: TRBJ2-7; D gene: .; CDR3 protein: CASSYVQNEQYF; CDR3 DNA: TGTGCCAGCAGCTACGTCCAGAACGAGCAGTACTTC
clone size: .; V gene: TRBV9; J gene: TRBJ2-2; D gene: TRBD1; CDR3 protein: CASSVSWTGVTGELFF; CDR3 DNA: TGTGCCAGCAGCGTTTCATGGACAGGGGTCACCGGGGAGCTGTTTTTT